This paragraph covers one T cell receptor (beta chain) sequence. Its antigen is undetermined. The sample has other DNA sequences that encode this CDR3 too. Per the germline V gene, CDR1 is SGHRS and CDR2 is YFSETQ. The CDR3 totals 14 residues. The data were taken from a study of cytomegalovirus exposure and HLA in healthy donors. Study results and caveats: For most subjects, TCR beta sequences were reported to predict HLA-A and HLA-B alleles with accuracy.

Researchers ran the PCR with 60 Vbeta and 13 Jbeta primers. Here immunoSEQ multiplex PCR was the method, and the copy in TCRdb shows in-frame clones only, minus some. This table holds around 140,000 clones, approximately 80% found once. V and J are TRBV5-1 and TRBJ2-5; 9 bases match TRBD1. TRBJ2-7 explains the end of the DNA better; the J call may be wrong. Sequencing was carried out using PBMCs. The sequence derives from a male donor in good health and CMV-seronegative. CDR3 DNA: TGCGCCAGCAGCCCGGGACAGGGTCCCTACGAGCAGTACTTC. It codes for CASSPGQGPYEQYF.